This T cell receptor beta chain derives from a study of graft-versus-host responses after intestinal transplantation. Overall study: Recipients uniformly received anti-thymocyte globulin induction, followed by tacrolimus and steroids for three to four years.

Measured with immunoSEQ multiplex PCR; TCRdb has only the in-frame clones, and not every one. The sample carries over 15,000 clones, around 79% recorded once. Germline-derived CDR1 and CDR2 are SGDLS and YYNGEE. Trimming stripped 1 base from V and 0 bases from J, with 4 bases between. The CDR3 consists of 13 residues. Notes on the study in general: Recipient marrow held GvH clones, some first seen in ileum or blood. Graft-donor T cell macrochimerism in patients accompanied high graft-versus-host to host-versus-graft clonal ratios in allografts.

Concerning this clone: No antigen is known for it.

V usage is TRBV9 and J usage is TRBJ1-1; no clear D. The sequence derives from a human patient who received an intestinal transplant, so some T cells may come from the graft donor. Material: PBMCs, obtained 14 days after transplant. CDR3 loop: CASSVRMNTEAFF. In nucleotides, the CDR3 is TGTGCCAGCAGCGTAAGGATGAACACTGAAGCTTTCTTT.